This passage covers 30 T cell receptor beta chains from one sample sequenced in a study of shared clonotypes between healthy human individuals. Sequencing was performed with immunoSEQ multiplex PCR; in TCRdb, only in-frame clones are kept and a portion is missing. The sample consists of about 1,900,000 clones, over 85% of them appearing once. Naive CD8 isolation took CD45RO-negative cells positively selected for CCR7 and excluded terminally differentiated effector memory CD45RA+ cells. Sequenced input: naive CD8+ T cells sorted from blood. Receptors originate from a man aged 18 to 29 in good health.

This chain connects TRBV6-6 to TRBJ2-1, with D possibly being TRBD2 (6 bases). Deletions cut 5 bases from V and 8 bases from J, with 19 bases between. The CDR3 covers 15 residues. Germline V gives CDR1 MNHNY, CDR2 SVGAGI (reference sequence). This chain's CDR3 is CASSIPRGDGHEQFF. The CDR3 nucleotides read TGTGCCAGCAGTATCCCTCGCGGGGACGGCCATGAGCAGTTCTTC.

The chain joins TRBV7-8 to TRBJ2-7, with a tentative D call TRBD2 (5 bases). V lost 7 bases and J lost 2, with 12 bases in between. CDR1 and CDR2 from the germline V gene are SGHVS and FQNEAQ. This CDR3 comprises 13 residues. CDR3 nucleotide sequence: TGTGCCAGCATCGACCCGGGAACCTACGAGCAGTACTTC. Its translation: CASIDPGTYEQYF.

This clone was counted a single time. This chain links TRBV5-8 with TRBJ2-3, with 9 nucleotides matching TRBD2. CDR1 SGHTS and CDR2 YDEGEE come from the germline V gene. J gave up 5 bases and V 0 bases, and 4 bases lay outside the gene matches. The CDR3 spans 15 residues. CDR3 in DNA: TGTGCCAGCAGCTTGGCCCTAGCGGGGAAAGATACGCAGTATTTT. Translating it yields CASSLALAGKDTQYF.

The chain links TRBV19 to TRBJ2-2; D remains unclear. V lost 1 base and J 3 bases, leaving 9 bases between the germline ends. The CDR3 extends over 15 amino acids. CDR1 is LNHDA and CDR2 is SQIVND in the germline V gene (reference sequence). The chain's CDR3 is CASSIVRTHTGELFF. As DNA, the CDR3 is TGTGCCAGTAGTATAGTGAGAACCCACACCGGGGAGCTGTTTTTT.

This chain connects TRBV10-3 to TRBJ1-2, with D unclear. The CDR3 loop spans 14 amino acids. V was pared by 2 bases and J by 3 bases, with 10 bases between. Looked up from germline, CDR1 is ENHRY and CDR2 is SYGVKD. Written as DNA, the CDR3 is TGTGCCATCAGTGAGGACAATAGGTACTATGGCTACACCTTC. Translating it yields CAISEDNRYYGYTF.

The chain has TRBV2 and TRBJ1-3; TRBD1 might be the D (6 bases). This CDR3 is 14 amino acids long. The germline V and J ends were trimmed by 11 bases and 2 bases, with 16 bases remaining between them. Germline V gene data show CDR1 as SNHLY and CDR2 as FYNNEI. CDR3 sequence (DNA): TGTGCCTGCATGGGGGGCGTAGCTGGAAACACCATATATTTT. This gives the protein CACMGGVAGNTIYF.

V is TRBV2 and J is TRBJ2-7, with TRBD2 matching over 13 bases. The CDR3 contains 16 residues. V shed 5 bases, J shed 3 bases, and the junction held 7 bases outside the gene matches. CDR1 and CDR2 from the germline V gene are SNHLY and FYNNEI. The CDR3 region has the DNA TGTGCCAGCAGTTATGGGACTAGCGGGGAGTACTACGAGCAGTACTTC. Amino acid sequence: CASSYGTSGEYYEQYF.

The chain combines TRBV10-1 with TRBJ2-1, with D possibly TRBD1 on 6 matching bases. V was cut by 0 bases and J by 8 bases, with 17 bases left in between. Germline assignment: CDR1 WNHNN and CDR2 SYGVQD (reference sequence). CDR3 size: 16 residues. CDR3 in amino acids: CASSESVSGEMDEQFF. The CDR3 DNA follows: TGCGCCAGCAGTGAGTCCGTGTCAGGGGAAATGGATGAGCAGTTCTTC.

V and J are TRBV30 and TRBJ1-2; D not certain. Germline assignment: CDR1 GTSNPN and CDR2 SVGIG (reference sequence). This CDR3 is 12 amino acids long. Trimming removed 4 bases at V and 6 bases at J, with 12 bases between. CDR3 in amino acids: CAWTKVLDGYTF. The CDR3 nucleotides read TGTGCCTGGACCAAGGTACTAGATGGCTACACCTTC.

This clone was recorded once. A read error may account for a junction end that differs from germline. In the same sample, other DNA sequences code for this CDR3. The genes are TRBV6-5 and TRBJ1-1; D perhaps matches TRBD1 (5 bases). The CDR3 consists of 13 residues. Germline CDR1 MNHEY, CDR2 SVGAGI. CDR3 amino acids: CASTYGGDTEAFF. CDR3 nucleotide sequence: TGTGCCAGCACTTACGGGGGGGACACTGAAGCTTTCTTT.

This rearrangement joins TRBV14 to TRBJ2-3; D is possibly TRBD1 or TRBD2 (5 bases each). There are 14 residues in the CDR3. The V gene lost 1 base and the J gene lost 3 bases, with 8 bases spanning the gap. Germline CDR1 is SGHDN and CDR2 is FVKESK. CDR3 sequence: CASSQGDPTDTQYF. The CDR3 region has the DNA TGTGCCAGCAGCCAAGGGGACCCTACAGATACGCAGTATTTT.

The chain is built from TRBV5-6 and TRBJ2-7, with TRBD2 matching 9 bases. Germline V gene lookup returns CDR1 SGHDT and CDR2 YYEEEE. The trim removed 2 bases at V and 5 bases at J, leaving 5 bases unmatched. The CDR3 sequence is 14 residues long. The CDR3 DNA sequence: TGTGCCAGCAGCTTTAGCGGGAGTCTCCACGAGCAGTACTTC. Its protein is CASSFSGSLHEQYF. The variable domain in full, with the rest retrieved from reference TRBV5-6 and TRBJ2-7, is DAGVTQSPTHLIKTRGQQVTLRCSPKSGHDTVSWYQQALGQGPQFIFQYYEEEERQRGNFPDRFSGHQFPNYSSELNVNALLLGDSALYLCASSFSGSLHEQYFGPGTRLTVT.

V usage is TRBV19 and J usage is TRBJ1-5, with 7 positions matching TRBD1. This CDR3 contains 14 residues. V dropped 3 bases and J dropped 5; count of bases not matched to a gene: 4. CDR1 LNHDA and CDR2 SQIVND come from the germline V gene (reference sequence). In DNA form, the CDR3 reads TGTGCCAGTAGTATGGGAAGGGGGCATCAGCCCCAGCATTTT. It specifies CASSMGRGHQPQHF.

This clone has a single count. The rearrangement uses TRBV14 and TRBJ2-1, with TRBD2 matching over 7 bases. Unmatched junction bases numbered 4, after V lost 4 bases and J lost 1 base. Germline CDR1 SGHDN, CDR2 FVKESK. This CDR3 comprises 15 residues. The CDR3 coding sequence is TGTGCCAGCAGCCCTAGCGGTAGGTCCTACAATGAGCAGTTCTTC. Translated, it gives CASSPSGRSYNEQFF.

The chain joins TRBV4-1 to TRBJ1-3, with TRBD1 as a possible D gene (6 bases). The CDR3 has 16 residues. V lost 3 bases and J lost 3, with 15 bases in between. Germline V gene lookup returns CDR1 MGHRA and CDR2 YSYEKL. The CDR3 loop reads CASSQEPTGIGNTIYF. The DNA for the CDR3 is TGCGCCAGCAGCCAGGAACCGACAGGAATTGGAAACACCATATATTTT.

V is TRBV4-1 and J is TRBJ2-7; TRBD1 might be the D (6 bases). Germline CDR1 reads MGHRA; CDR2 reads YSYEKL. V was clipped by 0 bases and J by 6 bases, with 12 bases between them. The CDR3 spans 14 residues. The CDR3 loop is CASSQDRRGSEQYF. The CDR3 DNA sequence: TGCGCCAGCAGCCAAGATCGCAGGGGTTCCGAGCAGTACTTC.

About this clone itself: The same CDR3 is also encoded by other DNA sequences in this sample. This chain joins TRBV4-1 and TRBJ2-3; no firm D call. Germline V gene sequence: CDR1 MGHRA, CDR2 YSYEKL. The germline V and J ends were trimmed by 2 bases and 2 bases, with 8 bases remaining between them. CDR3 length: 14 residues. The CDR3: CASSQLANTDTQYF. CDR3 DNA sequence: TGCGCCAGCAGCCAATTAGCTAACACAGATACGCAGTATTTT.

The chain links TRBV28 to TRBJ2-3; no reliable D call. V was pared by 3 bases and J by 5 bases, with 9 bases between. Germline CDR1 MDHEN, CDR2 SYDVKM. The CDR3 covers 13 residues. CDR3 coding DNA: TGTGCCAGCAGTTTTGGGCTTGGAGATACGCAGTATTTT. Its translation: CASSFGLGDTQYF.

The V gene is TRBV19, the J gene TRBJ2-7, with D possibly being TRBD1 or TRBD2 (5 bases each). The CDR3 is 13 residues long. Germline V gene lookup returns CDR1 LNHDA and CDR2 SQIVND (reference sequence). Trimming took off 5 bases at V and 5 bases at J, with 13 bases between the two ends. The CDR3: CASSEDLGDEQYF. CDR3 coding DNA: TGTGCCAGTAGTGAGGATCTGGGGGACGAGCAGTACTTC.

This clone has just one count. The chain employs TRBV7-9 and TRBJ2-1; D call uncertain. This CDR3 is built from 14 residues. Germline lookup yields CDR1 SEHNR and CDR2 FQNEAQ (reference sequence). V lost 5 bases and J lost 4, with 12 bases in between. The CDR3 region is CASSPPVGYNEQFF. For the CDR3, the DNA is TGTGCCAGCAGCCCACCGGTTGGGTACAATGAGCAGTTCTTC.

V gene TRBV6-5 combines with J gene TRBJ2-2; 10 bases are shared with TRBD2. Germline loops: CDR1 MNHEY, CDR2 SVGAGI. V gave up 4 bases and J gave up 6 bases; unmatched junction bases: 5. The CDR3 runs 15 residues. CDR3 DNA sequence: TGTGCCAGCAGTTTTCTCGGACTAGCGGCCGGGGAGCTGTTTTTT. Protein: CASSFLGLAAGELFF.

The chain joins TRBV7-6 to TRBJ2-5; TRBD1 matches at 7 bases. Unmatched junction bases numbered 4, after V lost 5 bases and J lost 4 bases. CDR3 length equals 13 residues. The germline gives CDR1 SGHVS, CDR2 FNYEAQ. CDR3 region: CASSPSGGETQYF. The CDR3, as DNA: TGTGCCAGCAGCCCCTCAGGGGGAGAGACCCAGTACTTC.

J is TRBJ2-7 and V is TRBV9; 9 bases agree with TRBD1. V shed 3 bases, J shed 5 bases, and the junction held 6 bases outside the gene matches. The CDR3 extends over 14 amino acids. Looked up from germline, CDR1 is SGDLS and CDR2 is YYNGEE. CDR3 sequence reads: CASSADGDRDEQYF. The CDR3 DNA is TGTGCCAGCAGCGCAGACGGGGACAGGGACGAGCAGTACTTC.

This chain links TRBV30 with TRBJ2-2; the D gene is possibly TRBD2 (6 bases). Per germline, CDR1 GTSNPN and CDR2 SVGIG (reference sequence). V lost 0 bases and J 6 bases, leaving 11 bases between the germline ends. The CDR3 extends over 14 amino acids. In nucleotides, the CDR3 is TGTGCCTGGAGTGTAATGGGGGGAGCCGGGGAGCTGTTTTTT. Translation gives CAWSVMGGAGELFF.

The CDR3 loop reads CASSPFGNEQFF. In nucleotides, the CDR3 is TGTGCCAGCAGCCCGTTCGGCAATGAGCAGTTCTTC. The chain carries TRBV7-2 and TRBJ2-1; no definite D call. Germline-derived CDR1 and CDR2 are SGHTA and FQGNSA. The germline V and J ends were trimmed by 5 bases and 6 bases, with 8 bases remaining between them. The length of the CDR3 is 12 residues.

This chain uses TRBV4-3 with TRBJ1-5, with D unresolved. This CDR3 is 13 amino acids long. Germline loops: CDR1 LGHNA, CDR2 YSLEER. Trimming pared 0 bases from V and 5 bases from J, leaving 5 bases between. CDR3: CASSQDLYQPQHF. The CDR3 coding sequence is TGCGCCAGCAGCCAAGACCTCTATCAGCCCCAGCATTTT.

This CDR3 is CASSLGGGNEAFF. In nucleotides, the CDR3 is TGTGCCAGCAGCTTGGGGGGAGGGAATGAAGCTTTCTTT. The J gene is TRBJ1-1, the V gene TRBV5-4, with no clear D. Deletions cut 0 bases from V and 7 bases from J, with 10 bases between. The germline V gene has CDR1 SGHNT and CDR2 YYREEE (reference sequence). This CDR3 has 13 residues.

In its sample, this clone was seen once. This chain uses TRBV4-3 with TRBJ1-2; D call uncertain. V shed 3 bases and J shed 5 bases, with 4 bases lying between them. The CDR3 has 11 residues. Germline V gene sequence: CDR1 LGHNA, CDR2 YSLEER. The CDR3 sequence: CASSHEYGYTF. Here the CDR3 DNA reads TGCGCCAGCAGCCATGAGTATGGCTACACCTTC.

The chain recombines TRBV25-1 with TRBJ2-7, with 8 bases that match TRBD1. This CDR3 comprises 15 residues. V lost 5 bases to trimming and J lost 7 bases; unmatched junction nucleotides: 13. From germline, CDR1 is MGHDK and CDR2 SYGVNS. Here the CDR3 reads CASSQKTGVMGEQYF. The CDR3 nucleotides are TGTGCCAGCAGTCAAAAGACAGGGGTCATGGGAGAGCAGTACTTC.

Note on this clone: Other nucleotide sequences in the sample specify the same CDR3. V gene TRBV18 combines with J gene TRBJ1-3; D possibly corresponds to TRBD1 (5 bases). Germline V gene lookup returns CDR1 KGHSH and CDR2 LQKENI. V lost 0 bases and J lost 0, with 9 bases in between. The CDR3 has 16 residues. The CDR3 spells CASSPPGRNSGNTIYF. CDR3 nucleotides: TGTGCCAGCTCACCACCGGGACGGAACTCTGGAAACACCATATATTTT.